This T cell receptor beta chain was sequenced during a study of vaccination effects on CD4 cells after COVID-19. With respect to this clone: Its antigen remains unidentified.

Germline V lookup: CDR1 GTSNPN, CDR2 SVGIG (reference sequence). This CDR3 contains 18 residues. Trimming removed 3 bases from V and 0 bases from J, with 18 bases in between. The ViraFEST assay expanded antigen-specific CD4+ T cells with viral peptide pools before sequencing. Following a roughly 9-day culture, CD4+ T cells were purified. Libraries were prepared by immunoSEQ multiplex PCR; TCRdb keeps only in-frame clonotypes and omits some of them. The data show some 79,000 clones, around 76% seen once. Sequenced material: CD4+ T cells from PBMCs cultured with HCoV-229E spike peptides, taken before COVID-19 vaccination. This receptor was taken from a human donor who received a COVID-19 vaccine. The chain is built from TRBV30 and TRBJ1-6; D is possibly TRBD1 (5 bases). CDR3 in amino acids: CAWRAYRIEGSYNSPLHF. CDR3 sequence (DNA): TGTGCCTGGAGGGCATACAGGATAGAGGGCTCCTATAATTCACCCCTCCACTTT.